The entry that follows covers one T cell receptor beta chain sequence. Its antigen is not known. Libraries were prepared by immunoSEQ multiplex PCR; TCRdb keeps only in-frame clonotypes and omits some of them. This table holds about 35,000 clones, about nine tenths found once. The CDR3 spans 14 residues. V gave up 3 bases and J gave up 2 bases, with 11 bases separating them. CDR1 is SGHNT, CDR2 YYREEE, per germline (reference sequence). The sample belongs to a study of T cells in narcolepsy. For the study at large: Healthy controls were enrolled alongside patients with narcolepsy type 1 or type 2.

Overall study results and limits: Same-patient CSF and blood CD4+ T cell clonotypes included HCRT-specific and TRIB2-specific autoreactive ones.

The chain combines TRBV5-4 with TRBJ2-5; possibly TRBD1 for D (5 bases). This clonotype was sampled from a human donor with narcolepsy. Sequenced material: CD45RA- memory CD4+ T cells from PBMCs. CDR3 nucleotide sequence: TGTGCCAGCAGCTATGGGGCAGGGCAAGAGACCCAGTACTTC. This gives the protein CASSYGAGQETQYF. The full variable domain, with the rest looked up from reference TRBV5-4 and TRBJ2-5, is ETGVTQSPTHLIKTRGQQVTLRCSSQSGHNTVSWYQQALGQGPQFIFQYYREEENGRGNFPPRFSGLQFPNYSSELNVNALELDDSALYLCASSYGAGQETQYFGPGTRLLVL.